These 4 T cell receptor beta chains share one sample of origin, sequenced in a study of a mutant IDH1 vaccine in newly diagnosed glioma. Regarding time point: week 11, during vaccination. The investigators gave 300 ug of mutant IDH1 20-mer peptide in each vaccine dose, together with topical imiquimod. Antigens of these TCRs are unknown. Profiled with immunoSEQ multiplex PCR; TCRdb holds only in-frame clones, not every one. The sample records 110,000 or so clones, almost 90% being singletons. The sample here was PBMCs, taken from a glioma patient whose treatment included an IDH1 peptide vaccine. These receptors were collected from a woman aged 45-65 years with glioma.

In DNA, the CDR3 is TGTGCCAGCAGCCAAGGTCTCAATCAGCCCCAGCATTTT. It codes for CASSQGLNQPQHF. V gene TRBV14 combines with J gene TRBJ1-5; D uncertain. Germline CDR1 is SGHDN and CDR2 is FVKESK. The CDR3 has 13 residues. V lost 1 base and J lost 3, with 4 bases in between.

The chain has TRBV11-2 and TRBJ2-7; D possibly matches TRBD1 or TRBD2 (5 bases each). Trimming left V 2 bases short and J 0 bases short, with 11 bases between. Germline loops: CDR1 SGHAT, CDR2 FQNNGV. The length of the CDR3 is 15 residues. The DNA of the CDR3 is TGTGCCAGCAGCTTATCCCCAGGGACCTCCTACGAGCAGTACTTC. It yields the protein CASSLSPGTSYEQYF. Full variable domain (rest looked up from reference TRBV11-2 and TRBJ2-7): EAGVAQSPRYKIIEKRQSVAFWCNPISGHATLYWYQQILGQGPKLLIQFQNNGVVDDSQLPKDRFSAERLKGVDSTLKIQPAKLEDSAVYLCASSLSPGTSYEQYFGPGTRLTVT.

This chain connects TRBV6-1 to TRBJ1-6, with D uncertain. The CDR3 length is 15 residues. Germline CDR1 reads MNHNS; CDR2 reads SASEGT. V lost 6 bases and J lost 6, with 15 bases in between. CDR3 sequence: CASRARESGNSPLHF. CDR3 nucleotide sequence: TGTGCCAGCAGAGCCCGGGAATCGGGTAATTCACCCCTCCACTTT.

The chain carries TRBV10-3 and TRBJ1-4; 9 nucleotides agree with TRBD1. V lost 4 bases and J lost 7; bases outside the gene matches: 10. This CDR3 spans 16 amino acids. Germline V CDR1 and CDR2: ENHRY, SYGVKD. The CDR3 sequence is CAISGDREGSVEKLFF. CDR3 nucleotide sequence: TGTGCCATCAGTGGGGACAGGGAAGGGTCGGTTGAAAAACTGTTTTTT.